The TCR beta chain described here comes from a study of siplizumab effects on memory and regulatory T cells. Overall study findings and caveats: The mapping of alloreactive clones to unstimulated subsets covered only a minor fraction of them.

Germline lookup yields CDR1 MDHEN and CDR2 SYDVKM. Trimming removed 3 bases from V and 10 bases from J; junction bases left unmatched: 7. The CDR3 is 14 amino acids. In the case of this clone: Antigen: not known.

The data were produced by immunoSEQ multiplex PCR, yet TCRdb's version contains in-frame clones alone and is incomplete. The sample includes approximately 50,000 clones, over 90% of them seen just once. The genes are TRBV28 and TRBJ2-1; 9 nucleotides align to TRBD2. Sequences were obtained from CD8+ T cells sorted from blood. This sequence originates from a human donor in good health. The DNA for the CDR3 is TGTGCCAGCAGTTTTCCTAGCGGGATTGACGAGCAGTTCTTC. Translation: CASSFPSGIDEQFF.